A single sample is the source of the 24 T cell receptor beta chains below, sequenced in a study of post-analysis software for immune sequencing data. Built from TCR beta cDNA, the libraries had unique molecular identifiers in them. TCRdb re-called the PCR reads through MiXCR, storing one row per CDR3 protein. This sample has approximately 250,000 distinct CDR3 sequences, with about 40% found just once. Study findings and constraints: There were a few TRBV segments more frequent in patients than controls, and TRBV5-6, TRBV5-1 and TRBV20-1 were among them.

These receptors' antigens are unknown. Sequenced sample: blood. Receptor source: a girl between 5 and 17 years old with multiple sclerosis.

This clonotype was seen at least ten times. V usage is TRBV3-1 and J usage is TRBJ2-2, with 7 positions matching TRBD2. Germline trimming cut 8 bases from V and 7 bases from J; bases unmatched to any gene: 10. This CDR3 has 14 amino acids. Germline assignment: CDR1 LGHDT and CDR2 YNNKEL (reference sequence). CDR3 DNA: TGTGCCAGCGGCCGGTGGGAGGGCCACGGGGAGCTGTTTTTT. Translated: CASGRWEGHGELFF.

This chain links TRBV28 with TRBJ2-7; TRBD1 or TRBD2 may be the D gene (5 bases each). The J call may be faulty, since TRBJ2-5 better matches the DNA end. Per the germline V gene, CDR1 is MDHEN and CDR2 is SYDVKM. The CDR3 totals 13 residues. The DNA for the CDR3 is TGTGCCAGCAGCGGGACCCCCCAAGAGACCCAGTACTTC. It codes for CASSGTPQETQYF.

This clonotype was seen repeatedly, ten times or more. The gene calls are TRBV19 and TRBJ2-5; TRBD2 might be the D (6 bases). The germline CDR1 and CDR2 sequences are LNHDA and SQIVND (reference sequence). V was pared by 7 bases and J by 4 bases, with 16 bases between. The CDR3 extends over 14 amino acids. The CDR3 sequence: CASTTTLGGETQYF. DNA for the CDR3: TGTGCCAGTACCACCACACTGGGGGGAGAGACCCAGTACTTC. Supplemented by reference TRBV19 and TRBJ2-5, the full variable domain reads DGGITQSPKYLFRKEGQNVTLSCEQNLNHDAMYWYRQDPGQGLRLIYYSQIVNDFQKGDIAEGYSVSREKKESFPLTVTSAQKNPTAFYLCASTTTLGGETQYFGPGTRLLVL.

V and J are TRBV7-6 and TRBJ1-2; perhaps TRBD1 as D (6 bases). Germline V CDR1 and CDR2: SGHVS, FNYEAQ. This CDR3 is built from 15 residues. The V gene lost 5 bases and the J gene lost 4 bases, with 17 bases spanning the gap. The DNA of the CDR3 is TGTGCCAGCAGCCCCAACTGGGGACATCCCTATGGCTACACCTTC. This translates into CASSPNWGHPYGYTF.

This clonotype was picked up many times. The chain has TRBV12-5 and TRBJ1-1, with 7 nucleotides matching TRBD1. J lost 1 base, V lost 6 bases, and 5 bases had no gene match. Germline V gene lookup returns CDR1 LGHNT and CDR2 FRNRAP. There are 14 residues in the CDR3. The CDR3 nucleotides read TGTGCTAGTGGGCCGGGACAGTCGAACACTGAAGCTTTCTTT. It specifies CASGPGQSNTEAFF.

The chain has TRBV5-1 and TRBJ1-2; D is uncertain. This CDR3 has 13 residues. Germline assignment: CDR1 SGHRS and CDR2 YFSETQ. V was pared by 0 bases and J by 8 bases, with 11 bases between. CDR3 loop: CASSLGVERGYTF. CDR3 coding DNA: TGCGCCAGCAGCTTGGGGGTCGAGAGAGGCTACACCTTC. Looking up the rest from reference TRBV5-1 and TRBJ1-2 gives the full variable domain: KAGVTQTPRYLIKTRGQQVTLSCSPISGHRSVSWYQQTPGQGLQFLFEYFSETQRNKGNFPGRFSGRQFSNSRSEMNVSTLELGDSALYLCASSLGVERGYTFGSGTRLTVV.

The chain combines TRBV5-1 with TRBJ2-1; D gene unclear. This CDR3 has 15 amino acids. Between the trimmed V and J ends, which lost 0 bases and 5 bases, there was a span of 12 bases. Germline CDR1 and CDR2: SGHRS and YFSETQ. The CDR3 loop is CASSLEWGTNNEQFF. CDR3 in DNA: TGCGCCAGCAGCTTGGAGTGGGGAACAAACAATGAGCAGTTCTTC.

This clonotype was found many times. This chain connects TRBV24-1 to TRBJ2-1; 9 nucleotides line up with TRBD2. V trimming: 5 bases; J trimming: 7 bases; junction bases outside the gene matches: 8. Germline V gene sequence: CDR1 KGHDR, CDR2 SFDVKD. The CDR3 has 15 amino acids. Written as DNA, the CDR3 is TGTGCCACCAGTGCTTGGCGGGGGGGCCGAAATGAGCAGTTCTTC. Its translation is CATSAWRGGRNEQFF.

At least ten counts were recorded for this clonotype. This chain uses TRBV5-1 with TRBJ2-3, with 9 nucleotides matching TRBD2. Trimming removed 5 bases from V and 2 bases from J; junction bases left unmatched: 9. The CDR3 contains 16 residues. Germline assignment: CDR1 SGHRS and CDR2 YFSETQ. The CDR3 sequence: CASSPGTSYSTDTQYF. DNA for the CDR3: TGCGCCAGCAGTCCCGGGACTAGCTACTCCACAGATACGCAGTATTTT.

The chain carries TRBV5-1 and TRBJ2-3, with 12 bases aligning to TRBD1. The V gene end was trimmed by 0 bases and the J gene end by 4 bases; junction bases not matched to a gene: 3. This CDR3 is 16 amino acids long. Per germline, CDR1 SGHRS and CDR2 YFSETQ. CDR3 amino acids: CASSLAGTGGADTQYF. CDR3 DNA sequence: TGCGCCAGCAGCTTGGCGGGGACAGGGGGCGCAGATACGCAGTATTTT.

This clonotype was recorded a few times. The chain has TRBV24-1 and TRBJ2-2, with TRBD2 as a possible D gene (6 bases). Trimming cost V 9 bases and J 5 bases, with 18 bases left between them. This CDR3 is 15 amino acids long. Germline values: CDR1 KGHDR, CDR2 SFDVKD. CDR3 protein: CATSLAGRFTGELFF. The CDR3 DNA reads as TGTGCCACCTCCCTTGCGGGGAGATTTACCGGGGAGCTGTTTTTT.

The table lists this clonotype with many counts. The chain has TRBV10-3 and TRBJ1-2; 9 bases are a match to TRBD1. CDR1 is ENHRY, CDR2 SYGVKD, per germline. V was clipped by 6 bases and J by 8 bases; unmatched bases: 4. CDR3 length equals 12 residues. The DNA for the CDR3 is TGTGCCATCAGGGACAGGGGAGCAGGCTACACCTTC. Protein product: CAIRDRGAGYTF.

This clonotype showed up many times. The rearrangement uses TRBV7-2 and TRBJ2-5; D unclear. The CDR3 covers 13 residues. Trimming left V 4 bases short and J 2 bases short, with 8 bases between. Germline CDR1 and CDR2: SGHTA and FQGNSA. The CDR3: CASSYRVQETQYF. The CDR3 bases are TGTGCCAGCAGCTACCGGGTGCAAGAGACCCAGTACTTC.

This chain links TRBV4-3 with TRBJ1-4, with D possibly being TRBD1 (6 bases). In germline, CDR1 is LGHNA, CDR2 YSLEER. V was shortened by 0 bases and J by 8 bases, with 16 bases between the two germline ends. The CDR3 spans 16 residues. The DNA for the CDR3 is TGCGCCAGCAGCCAAGATGGGGGACTCGGGGGCGAAAAACTGTTTTTT. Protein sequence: CASSQDGGLGGEKLFF.

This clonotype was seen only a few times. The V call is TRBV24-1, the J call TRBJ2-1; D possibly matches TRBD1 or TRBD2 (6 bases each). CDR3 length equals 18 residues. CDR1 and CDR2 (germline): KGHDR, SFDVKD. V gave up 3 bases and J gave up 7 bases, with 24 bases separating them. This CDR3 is CATSDREHRGKARNEQFF. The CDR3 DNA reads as TGTGCCACCAGTGATCGGGAGCATAGGGGGAAGGCTAGGAATGAGCAGTTCTTC.

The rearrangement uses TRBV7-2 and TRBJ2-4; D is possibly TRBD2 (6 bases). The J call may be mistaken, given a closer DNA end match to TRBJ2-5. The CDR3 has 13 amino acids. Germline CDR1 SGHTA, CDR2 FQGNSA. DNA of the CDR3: TGTGCCAGCCAATTCTCGGGAGTTGAGACCCAGTACTTC. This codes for CASQFSGVETQYF.

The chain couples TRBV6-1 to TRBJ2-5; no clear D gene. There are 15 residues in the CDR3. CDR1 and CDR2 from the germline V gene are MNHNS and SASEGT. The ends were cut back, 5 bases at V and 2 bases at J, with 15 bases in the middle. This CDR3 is CASSLLGRLQETQYF. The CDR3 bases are TGTGCCAGCAGTCTTTTGGGTCGCCTACAAGAGACCCAGTACTTC.

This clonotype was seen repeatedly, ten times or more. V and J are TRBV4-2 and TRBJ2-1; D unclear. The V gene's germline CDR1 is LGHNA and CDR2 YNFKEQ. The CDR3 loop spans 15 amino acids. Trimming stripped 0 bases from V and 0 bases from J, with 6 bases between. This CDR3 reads CASSQDLSSYNEQFF. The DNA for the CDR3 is TGTGCCAGCAGCCAAGACTTAAGCTCCTACAATGAGCAGTTCTTC.

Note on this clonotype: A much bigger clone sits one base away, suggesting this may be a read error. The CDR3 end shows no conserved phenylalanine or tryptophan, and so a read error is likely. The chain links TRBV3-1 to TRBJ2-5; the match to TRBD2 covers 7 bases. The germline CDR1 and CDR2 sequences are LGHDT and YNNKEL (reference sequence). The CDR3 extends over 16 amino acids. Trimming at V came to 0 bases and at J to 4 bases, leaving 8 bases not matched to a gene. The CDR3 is CASSQDGLAAGETQYL. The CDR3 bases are TGTGCCAGCAGCCAAGATGGGCTAGCGGCGGGAGAGACCCAGTACCTC.

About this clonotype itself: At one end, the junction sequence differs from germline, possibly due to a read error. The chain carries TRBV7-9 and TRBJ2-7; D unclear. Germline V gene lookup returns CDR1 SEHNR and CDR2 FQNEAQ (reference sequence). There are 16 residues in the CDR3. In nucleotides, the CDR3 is TGTGTCAGCAGCTTAAGTATGGCGTCTACTGGTAATGAGCAGTACTTC. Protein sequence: CVSSLSMASTGNEQYF. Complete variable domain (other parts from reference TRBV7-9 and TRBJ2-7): DTGVSQNPRHKITKRGQNVTFRCDPISEHNRLYWYRQTLGQGPEFLTYFQNEAQLEKSRLLSDRFSAERPKGSFSTLEIQRTEQGDSAMYLCVSSLSMASTGNEQYFGPGTRLTVT.

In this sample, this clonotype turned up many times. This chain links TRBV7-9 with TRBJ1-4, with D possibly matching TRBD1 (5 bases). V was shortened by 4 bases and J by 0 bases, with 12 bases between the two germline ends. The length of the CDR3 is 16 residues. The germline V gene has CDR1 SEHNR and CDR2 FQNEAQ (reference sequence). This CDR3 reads CASSSGRTATNEKLFF. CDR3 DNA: TGTGCCAGCAGCTCGGGACGGACTGCAACTAATGAAAAACTGTTTTTT. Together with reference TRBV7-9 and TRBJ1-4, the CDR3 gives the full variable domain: DTGVSQNPRHKITKRGQNVTFRCDPISEHNRLYWYRQTLGQGPEFLTYFQNEAQLEKSRLLSDRFSAERPKGSFSTLEIQRTEQGDSAMYLCASSSGRTATNEKLFFGSGTQLSVL.

The CDR3 DNA is TGTGCCAGCAGCTTAGGGCACGCCCGGGCCGGGGAGCTGTTTTTT. Translated: CASSLGHARAGELFF. The genes are TRBV7-3 and TRBJ2-2; unclear D gene. V was shortened by 2 bases and J by 6 bases, with 13 bases between the two germline ends. The CDR3 totals 15 residues. Germline-derived CDR1 and CDR2 are SGHTA and FQGTGA.

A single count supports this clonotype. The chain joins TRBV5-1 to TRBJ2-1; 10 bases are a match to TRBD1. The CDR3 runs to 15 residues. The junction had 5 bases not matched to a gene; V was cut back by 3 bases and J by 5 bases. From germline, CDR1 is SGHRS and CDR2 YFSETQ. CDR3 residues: CASSWGDRGNNEQFF. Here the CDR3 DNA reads TGCGCCAGCAGCTGGGGGGACAGGGGAAACAATGAGCAGTTCTTC. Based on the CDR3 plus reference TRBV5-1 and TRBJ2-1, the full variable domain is KAGVTQTPRYLIKTRGQQVTLSCSPISGHRSVSWYQQTPGQGLQFLFEYFSETQRNKGNFPGRFSGRQFSNSRSEMNVSTLELGDSALYLCASSWGDRGNNEQFFGPGTRLTVL.

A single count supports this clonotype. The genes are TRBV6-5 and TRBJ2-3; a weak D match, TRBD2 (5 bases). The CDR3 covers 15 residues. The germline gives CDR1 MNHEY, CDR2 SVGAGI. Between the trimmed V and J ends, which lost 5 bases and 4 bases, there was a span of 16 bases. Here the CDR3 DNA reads TGTGCCAGCAGTGCCACTAGGTACGGTGCAGATACGCAGTATTTT. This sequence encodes CASSATRYGADTQYF.